This T cell receptor beta chain derives from a study of T cell repertoires in cytomegalovirus infection. Per the germline V gene, CDR1 is DFQATT and CDR2 is SNEGSKA (reference sequence). This CDR3 is built from 15 residues. The V and J ends lost 0 bases and 5 bases respectively, with 16 bases between them. One entry per CDR3 protein, called by TCRdb with MiXCR from the reads. The table has roughly 220,000 distinct CDR3 sequences, around 35% seen once. On this clonotype itself: Its target is unknown.

The sample here was CD8+ T cells from cultured PBMCs, taken from culture after CMV antigen stimulation. The gene calls are TRBV20-1 and TRBJ2-5, with D perhaps assigned TRBD1 or TRBD2 (5 bases each). This clonotype was obtained from a human donor in good health (CMV status not recorded). Some clones in this sample may be carry-over from other donors' samples. The CDR3 protein is CSARDLWGMHETQYF. CDR3 DNA sequence: TGCAGTGCTAGAGATCTGTGGGGGATGCACGAGACCCAGTACTTC.